This TCR beta chain emerged from a study of breast tumors, draining lymph nodes, adjacent tissues. The lymph nodes were axillary draining lymph nodes from breast cancer patients. In its sample, this clonotype was seen many times. What it binds is unknown. Study-wide points: Findings are consistent with lymph node origin and intratumoral expansion of most tumor T cells. Tumor and nontumor repertoires were significantly more similar in luminal-like than in basal-like breast cancer. Tumors had less TCR diversity than lymph nodes, more than nontumor tissue.

Each CDR3 protein is one row after TCRdb ran MiXCR on the multiplex PCR reads. The sample lists around 120,000 distinct CDR3 sequences; 15% to 20% were seen once. This CDR3 spans 14 amino acids. V was shortened by 0 bases and J by 2 bases, with 8 bases between the two germline ends. CDR1 and CDR2 (germline): KGHSH, LQKENI. The chain employs TRBV18 and TRBJ2-7; D gene uncertain. The source of this sequence is a female donor with breast cancer. Some clones in this sample may be carry-over from other donors' samples. Sequenced sample: axillary lymph node tissue. The CDR3 spells CASSPPRSPYEQYF. DNA for the CDR3: TGTGCCAGCTCACCACCGAGGTCCCCCTACGAGCAGTACTTC. Together with reference TRBV18 and TRBJ2-7, the CDR3 gives the full variable domain: NAGVMQNPRHLVRRRGQEARLRCSPMKGHSHVYWYRQLPEEGLKFMVYLQKENIIDESGMPKERFSAEFPKEGPSILRIQQVVRGDSAAYFCASSPPRSPYEQYFGPGTRLTVT.